A single sample is the source of the 31 T cell receptor beta chains below, sequenced in a study of blood T cell repertoires in COVID-19. Profiled with immunoSEQ multiplex PCR; TCRdb holds only in-frame clones, not every one. The data contain approximately 110,000 clones, 75% to 90% of them seen just once; the ten biggest clones take up around 8.5%. The material sequenced was peripheral blood. Receptor source: a woman between 40 and 50 years old with acute or convalescent COVID-19.

The chain joins TRBV4-3 to TRBJ2-2; the match to TRBD2 covers 7 bases. This CDR3 spans 18 amino acids. Germline V CDR1 and CDR2: LGHNA, YSLEER. V gave up 5 bases and J gave up 0 bases; unmatched junction bases: 12. The CDR3 spells CASSKSTSSGTNTGELFF. The CDR3 nucleotides read TGCGCCAGCAGCAAATCAACCTCTAGCGGAACGAACACCGGGGAGCTGTTTTTT.

This clone was counted once. The chain has TRBV30 and TRBJ2-2, with 9 bases lining up with TRBD1. The CDR3 spans 14 residues. After removal of 2 bases from V and 5 bases from J, the junction contained 3 bases not matched to a gene. Germline CDR1 GTSNPN, CDR2 SVGIG (reference sequence). As DNA, the CDR3 is TGTGCCTGGAGTCCGGGACAGGGAACCGGGGAGCTGTTTTTT. Amino acids: CAWSPGQGTGELFF.

The genes are TRBV19 and TRBJ1-1; D is undetermined. V lost 1 base and J lost 0, with 6 bases in between. Germline values: CDR1 LNHDA, CDR2 SQIVND (reference sequence). The CDR3 is 14 residues long. The CDR3 spells CASSIAGLNTEAFF. The CDR3 DNA is TGTGCCAGTAGTATAGCGGGGTTGAACACTGAAGCTTTCTTT.

The chain uses TRBV10-3 and TRBJ2-7; D is perhaps TRBD2 (6 bases). This CDR3 contains 13 residues. Between the trimmed V and J ends, which lost 6 bases and 0 bases, there was a span of 9 bases. Germline lookup yields CDR1 ENHRY and CDR2 SYGVKD. The CDR3 sequence: CAIRRDGSYEQYF. CDR3 DNA: TGTGCCATCAGGCGGGACGGCTCCTACGAGCAGTACTTC.

This clone occurred once. The J gene is TRBJ2-1, the V gene TRBV5-4, with TRBD2 matching 7 bases. Trimming removed 4 bases from V and 0 bases from J; junction bases left unmatched: 10. Germline CDR1 and CDR2: SGHNT and YYREEE (reference sequence). This CDR3 comprises 17 residues. CDR3 protein: CASSTGTNPSSYNEQFF. The CDR3 DNA is TGTGCCAGCAGCACCGGGACTAACCCAAGCTCCTACAATGAGCAGTTCTTC. The variable domain in full, with the rest retrieved from reference TRBV5-4 and TRBJ2-1, is ETGVTQSPTHLIKTRGQQVTLRCSSQSGHNTVSWYQQALGQGPQFIFQYYREEENGRGNFPPRFSGLQFPNYSSELNVNALELDDSALYLCASSTGTNPSSYNEQFFGPGTRLTVL.

V and J are TRBV24-1 and TRBJ2-3; D is uncertain. V was shortened by 5 bases and J by 0 bases, with 8 bases between the two germline ends. Germline V gene sequence: CDR1 KGHDR, CDR2 SFDVKD. The CDR3 spans 14 residues. The CDR3 region has the DNA TGTGCCACCAGTGCGGCGGCTAGCACAGATACGCAGTATTTT. Its translation: CATSAAASTDTQYF.

The table lists this clone with a count of one. V and J are TRBV18 and TRBJ2-2; D remains ambiguous. This CDR3 is built from 14 residues. V lost 1 base and J lost 0, with 3 bases in between. CDR1 is KGHSH, CDR2 LQKENI, per germline. DNA for the CDR3: TGTGCCAGCTCACCACTTACGAACACCGGGGAGCTGTTTTTT. Amino acids: CASSPLTNTGELFF.

This clone was detected only a few times. The chain employs TRBV29-1 and TRBJ1-4, with D perhaps TRBD1 (6 bases). Germline V gene sequence: CDR1 SQVTM, CDR2 ANQGSEA. V lost 0 bases and J 8 bases, leaving 13 bases between the germline ends. The CDR3 spans 14 residues. DNA for the CDR3: TGCAGCGTTGAAGAACAGGGTAGGGCCGAAAAACTGTTTTTT. Protein: CSVEEQGRAEKLFF.

The chain combines TRBV5-1 with TRBJ2-7, with 10 nucleotides matching TRBD1. The CDR3 loop spans 14 amino acids. V lost 4 bases to trimming and J lost 2 bases; unmatched junction nucleotides: 3. Germline loops: CDR1 SGHRS, CDR2 YFSETQ. CDR3 nucleotides: TGCGCCAGCAGCCGCGGACAGGGGGCCTACGAGCAGTACTTC. It specifies CASSRGQGAYEQYF.

This chain's CDR3 is CASSIQGAKYTDTQYF. The CDR3, as DNA: TGTGCCAGTAGTATACAGGGGGCAAAGTATACAGATACGCAGTATTTT. J is TRBJ2-3 and V is TRBV19; 8 bases fit TRBD1. Germline lookup yields CDR1 LNHDA and CDR2 SQIVND (reference sequence). J was trimmed by 3 bases and V by 2 bases; bases with no gene match: 7. This CDR3 has 16 residues.

The V call is TRBV29-1, the J call TRBJ2-7, with 8 bases aligning to TRBD1. CDR1 and CDR2 (germline): SQVTM, ANQGSEA. The CDR3 has 13 residues. The V gene end was trimmed by 7 bases and the J gene end by 4 bases; junction bases not matched to a gene: 9. CDR3: CSAMDRVTYEQYF. In DNA form, the CDR3 reads TGCAGCGCAATGGACAGGGTAACGTACGAGCAGTACTTC.

The gene calls are TRBV2 and TRBJ1-1; D might be TRBD1 (5 bases). CDR3 length equals 15 residues. Germline values: CDR1 SNHLY, CDR2 FYNNEI. Trimming shortened V by 7 bases and J by 1 base, and 16 bases separated the two germline ends. The CDR3 region is CASKEEAGQNTEAFF. The CDR3 DNA sequence: TGTGCCAGCAAGGAAGAGGCAGGGCAGAACACTGAAGCTTTCTTT.

The chain employs TRBV9 and TRBJ1-2; 8 bases fit TRBD1. The CDR3 spans 14 residues. The trim removed 3 bases at V and 4 bases at J, leaving 5 bases unmatched. Germline CDR1 is SGDLS and CDR2 is YYNGEE. Written as DNA, the CDR3 is TGTGCCAGCAGCGCCATGGACAGGGCCTATGGCTACACCTTC. Its translation is CASSAMDRAYGYTF.

This clone has just a few counts. CDR3 protein: CASSFRQSDTQYF. CDR3 nucleotide sequence: TGTGCCAGCAGCTTCCGACAGTCAGATACGCAGTATTTT. The chain is built from TRBV5-6 and TRBJ2-3, with D tentatively TRBD1 (5 bases). The germline CDR1 and CDR2 sequences are SGHDT and YYEEEE. Trimming removed 2 bases from V and 4 bases from J, with 8 bases in between. This CDR3 contains 13 residues.

The rearrangement uses TRBV5-6 and TRBJ1-2; tentatively, D is TRBD1 (6 bases). Germline CDR1 and CDR2: SGHDT and YYEEEE. The germline V and J ends were trimmed by 7 bases and 2 bases, with 15 bases remaining between them. This CDR3 has 14 amino acids. CDR3 protein: CASGITGSNYGYTF. In nucleotides, the CDR3 is TGTGCCAGCGGGATCACAGGGTCGAACTATGGCTACACCTTC.

This clone was seen once. The rearrangement links TRBV27 to TRBJ1-2; D ambiguous. Germline CDR1 is MNHEY and CDR2 is SMNVEV (reference sequence). The ends were cut back, 4 bases at V and 0 bases at J, with 6 bases in the middle. The CDR3 length is 13 residues. The CDR3 spells CASSSPTNYGYTF. CDR3 in DNA: TGTGCCAGCAGTTCCCCTACTAACTATGGCTACACCTTC.

The rearrangement links TRBV5-1 to TRBJ2-2, with 7 bases fitting TRBD1. Losses at the gene ends were 2 bases for V and 4 bases for J; bases not matched to a gene: 5. CDR3 length: 15 residues. Germline lookup yields CDR1 SGHRS and CDR2 YFSETQ. The chain's CDR3 is CASSFRQGGTGELFF. The CDR3 nucleotides read TGCGCCAGCAGCTTTAGACAGGGTGGCACCGGGGAGCTGTTTTTT.

The rearrangement joins TRBV10-3 to TRBJ1-3; D may be TRBD1 (5 bases). The CDR3 loop spans 15 amino acids. In germline, CDR1 is ENHRY, CDR2 SYGVKD. Trimming removed 8 bases from V and 0 bases from J, with 14 bases in between. Written as DNA, the CDR3 is TGTGCCATCGGGGGACTCAGCTCCTCTGGAAACACCATATATTTT. It is translated as CAIGGLSSSGNTIYF.

The V gene is TRBV6-5, the J gene TRBJ1-3; D not resolved. Trimming removed 7 bases from V and 5 bases from J, with 12 bases in between. This CDR3 spans 13 amino acids. Germline CDR1 is MNHEY and CDR2 is SVGAGI. CDR3 nucleotides: TGTGCCAGCAATACCCCTCTAAGAAACACCATATATTTT. It yields the protein CASNTPLRNTIYF.

V gene TRBV11-2 combines with J gene TRBJ1-2, with 7 nucleotides matching TRBD1. The germline V gene has CDR1 SGHAT and CDR2 FQNNGV. The CDR3 runs to 17 residues. The junction had 12 bases not matched to a gene; V was cut back by 5 bases and J by 0 bases. CDR3 sequence: CASSLNQGTVANYGYTF. In DNA form, the CDR3 reads TGTGCCAGCAGCCTAAATCAGGGGACAGTTGCTAACTATGGCTACACCTTC.

This clone was observed a single time. The chain recombines TRBV7-2 with TRBJ2-5; 7 bases agree with TRBD1. The CDR3 is 14 amino acids. With 6 bases clipped from V and 5 bases from J, the junction kept 9 bases outside the gene matches. Germline V gene lookup returns CDR1 SGHTA and CDR2 FQGNSA. The CDR3 DNA is TGTGCCAGCAGACAGACAGGGCCGGGGGAGACCCAGTACTTC. This encodes CASRQTGPGETQYF.

The J gene is TRBJ1-2, the V gene TRBV5-1; D is ambiguous. Germline CDR1 SGHRS, CDR2 YFSETQ. Trimming removed 0 bases at V and 0 bases at J, with 6 bases between. CDR3 length equals 14 residues. CDR3 sequence: CASSLGPANYGYTF. CDR3 sequence (DNA): TGCGCCAGCAGCTTGGGGCCCGCTAACTATGGCTACACCTTC.

The chain couples TRBV10-3 to TRBJ1-1; no firm D call. Deletions cut 2 bases from V and 1 base from J, with 8 bases between. The germline V gene has CDR1 ENHRY and CDR2 SYGVKD. The CDR3 is made up of 14 amino acids. CDR3 protein: CAISETAKNTEAFF. For the CDR3, the DNA is TGTGCCATCAGTGAGACAGCCAAGAACACTGAAGCTTTCTTT.

CDR3 sequence (DNA): TGTGCCAGTAGTATGACAAGGGGAGAGACCCAGTACTTC. Residues: CASSMTRGETQYF. This chain joins TRBV19 and TRBJ2-5; D may be TRBD1 (5 bases). The V gene's germline CDR1 is LNHDA and CDR2 SQIVND (reference sequence). This CDR3 comprises 13 residues. Deletions cut 3 bases from V and 4 bases from J, with 9 bases between. The variable domain in full, with the rest retrieved from reference TRBV19 and TRBJ2-5, is DGGITQSPKYLFRKEGQNVTLSCEQNLNHDAMYWYRQDPGQGLRLIYYSQIVNDFQKGDIAEGYSVSREKKESFPLTVTSAQKNPTAFYLCASSMTRGETQYFGPGTRLLVL.

This chain links TRBV9 with TRBJ2-1, with 8 bases aligning to TRBD2. Germline V gene lookup returns CDR1 SGDLS and CDR2 YYNGEE. Germline trimming cut 4 bases from V and 5 bases from J; bases unmatched to any gene: 11. The CDR3 length is 16 residues. The CDR3 DNA follows: TGTGCCAGCAGCCCCGATGGCGGGGGGCCGAACAATGAGCAGTTCTTC. Translated, it gives CASSPDGGGPNNEQFF.

This clone has only a few counts. Other DNA sequences in this sample translate to the same CDR3. The gene calls are TRBV2 and TRBJ1-6, with D hard to call. The germline gives CDR1 SNHLY, CDR2 FYNNEI. This CDR3 region has 14 residues. Trimming took off 3 bases at V and 3 bases at J, with 6 bases between the two ends. CDR3 DNA sequence: TGTGCCAGCAGTGACAGGAACTATAATTCACCCCTCCACTTT. Translated, it gives CASSDRNYNSPLHF.

The chain employs TRBV14 and TRBJ1-2; the D gene is possibly TRBD1 (5 bases). CDR3 length equals 12 residues. Trimming removed 4 bases at V and 5 bases at J, with 8 bases between. From germline, CDR1 is SGHDN and CDR2 FVKESK. CDR3 DNA sequence: TGTGCCAGCAGCCCAGGGCAATATGGCTACACCTTC. Translated, it gives CASSPGQYGYTF.

This chain uses TRBV6-5 with TRBJ2-7; 7 nucleotides agree with TRBD1. The trim removed 7 bases at V and 7 bases at J, leaving 16 bases unmatched. CDR1 and CDR2 (germline): MNHEY, SVGAGI. The CDR3 sequence is 15 residues long. The CDR3 DNA follows: TGTGCCAGCAAAGGAAGGACAGGCGGACCTCGGGAGCAGTACTTC. It specifies CASKGRTGGPREQYF.

This chain joins TRBV7-9 and TRBJ1-1; tentatively, D is TRBD1 (5 bases). The V gene lost 5 bases and the J gene lost 0 bases, with 19 bases spanning the gap. Germline V gene data show CDR1 as SEHNR and CDR2 as FQNEAQ (reference sequence). The CDR3 runs to 17 residues. As DNA, the CDR3 is TGTGCCAGCAGCCTTAGGAAAGGGGCCCCGATGAACACTGAAGCTTTCTTT. Translation: CASSLRKGAPMNTEAFF. The entire variable domain, with the rest obtained from reference TRBV7-9 and TRBJ1-1, is as follows: DTGVSQNPRHKITKRGQNVTFRCDPISEHNRLYWYRQTLGQGPEFLTYFQNEAQLEKSRLLSDRFSAERPKGSFSTLEIQRTEQGDSAMYLCASSLRKGAPMNTEAFFGQGTRLTVV.

Regarding this clone: Different DNA sequences within this sample yield the same CDR3. The chain couples TRBV6-5 to TRBJ1-2; 8 bases line up with TRBD1. Trimming took 6 bases from V and 7 from J; bases not matched to a gene: 4. Germline V gives CDR1 MNHEY, CDR2 SVGAGI. The CDR3 totals 12 residues. The CDR3 region has the DNA TGTGCCAGCAGCCAGGGGGCAGGTGGCTACACCTTC. It translates to CASSQGAGGYTF.

V is TRBV19 and J is TRBJ1-5, with 8 bases lining up with TRBD1. The trim removed 7 bases at V and 6 bases at J, leaving 8 bases unmatched. The CDR3 is 14 amino acids. The germline CDR1 and CDR2 sequences are LNHDA and SQIVND (reference sequence). CDR3 residues: CASTKTGVPQPQHF. The CDR3 region has the DNA TGTGCCAGTACCAAGACAGGGGTTCCTCAGCCCCAGCATTTT.